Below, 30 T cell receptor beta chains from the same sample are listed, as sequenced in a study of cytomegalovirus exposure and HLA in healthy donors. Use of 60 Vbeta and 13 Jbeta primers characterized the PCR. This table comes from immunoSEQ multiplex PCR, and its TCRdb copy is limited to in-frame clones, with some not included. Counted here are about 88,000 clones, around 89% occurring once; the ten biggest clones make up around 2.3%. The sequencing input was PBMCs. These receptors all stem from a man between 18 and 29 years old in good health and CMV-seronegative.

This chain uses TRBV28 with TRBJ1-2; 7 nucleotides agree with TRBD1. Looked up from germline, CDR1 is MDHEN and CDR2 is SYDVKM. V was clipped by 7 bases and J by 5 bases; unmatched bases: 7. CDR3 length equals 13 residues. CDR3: CASTRQGVYGYTF. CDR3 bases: TGTGCCAGCACCAGACAGGGAGTTTATGGCTACACCTTC.

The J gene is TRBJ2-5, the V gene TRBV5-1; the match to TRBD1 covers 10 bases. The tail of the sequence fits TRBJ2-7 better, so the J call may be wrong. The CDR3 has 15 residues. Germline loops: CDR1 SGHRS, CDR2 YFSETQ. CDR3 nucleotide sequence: TGCGCCAGCAGCTTGCTTTGGGACAGGGGTTACGAGCAGTACTTC. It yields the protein CASSLLWDRGYEQYF.

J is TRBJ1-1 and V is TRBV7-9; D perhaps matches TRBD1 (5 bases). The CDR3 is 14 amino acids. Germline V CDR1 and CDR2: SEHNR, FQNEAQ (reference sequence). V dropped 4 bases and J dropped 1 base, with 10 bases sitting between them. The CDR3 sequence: CASSSKQANTEAFF. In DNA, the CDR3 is TGTGCCAGCAGCTCGAAACAGGCGAACACTGAAGCTTTCTTT.

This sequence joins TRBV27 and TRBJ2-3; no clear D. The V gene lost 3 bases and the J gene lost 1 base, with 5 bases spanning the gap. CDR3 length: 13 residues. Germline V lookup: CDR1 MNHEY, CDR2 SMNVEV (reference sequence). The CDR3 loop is CASSLGRTDTQYF. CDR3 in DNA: TGTGCCAGCAGTTTGGGCCGCACAGATACGCAGTATTTT.

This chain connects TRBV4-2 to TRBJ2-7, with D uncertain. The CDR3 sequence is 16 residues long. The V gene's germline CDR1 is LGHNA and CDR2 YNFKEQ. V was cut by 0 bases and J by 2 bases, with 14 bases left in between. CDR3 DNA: TGTGCCAGCAGCCAAGAAGGCTTCAGGCCCACCTACGAGCAGTACTTC. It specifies CASSQEGFRPTYEQYF.

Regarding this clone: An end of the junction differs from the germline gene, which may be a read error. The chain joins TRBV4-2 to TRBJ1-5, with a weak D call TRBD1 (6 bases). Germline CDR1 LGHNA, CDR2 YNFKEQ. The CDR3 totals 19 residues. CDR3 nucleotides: TGTGCTAGCAGCCATCTATACCCCCTCCGGGGGGGGCGCAATCAGCCCCAGCATTTT. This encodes CASSHLYPLRGGRNQPQHF.

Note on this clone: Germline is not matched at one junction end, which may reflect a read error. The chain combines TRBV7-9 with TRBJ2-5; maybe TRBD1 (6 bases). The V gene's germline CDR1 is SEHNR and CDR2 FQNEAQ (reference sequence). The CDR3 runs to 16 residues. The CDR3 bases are TGTTCCAGCAGCTTACGCGGCAGGGGTGATATAGAGACCCAGTACTTC. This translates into CSSSLRGRGDIETQYF.

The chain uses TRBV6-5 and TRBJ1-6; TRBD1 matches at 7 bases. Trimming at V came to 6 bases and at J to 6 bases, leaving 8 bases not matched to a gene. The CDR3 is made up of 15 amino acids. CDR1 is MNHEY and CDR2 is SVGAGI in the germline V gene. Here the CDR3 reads CASRRGQLLNSPLHF. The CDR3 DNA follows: TGTGCCAGCAGGAGGGGACAGCTTCTTAATTCACCCCTCCACTTT.

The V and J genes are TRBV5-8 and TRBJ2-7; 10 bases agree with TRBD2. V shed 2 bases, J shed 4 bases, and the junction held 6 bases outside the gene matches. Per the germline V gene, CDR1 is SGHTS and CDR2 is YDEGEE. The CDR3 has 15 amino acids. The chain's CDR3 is CASSLSGRARYEQYF. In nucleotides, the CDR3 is TGTGCCAGCAGCTTAAGCGGGAGGGCCCGGTACGAGCAGTACTTC. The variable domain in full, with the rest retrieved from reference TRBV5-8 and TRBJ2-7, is EAGVTQSPTHLIKTRGQQATLRCSPISGHTSVYWYQQALGLGLQFLLWYDEGEERNRGNFPPRFSGRQFPNYSSELNVNALELEDSALYLCASSLSGRARYEQYFGPGTRLTVT.

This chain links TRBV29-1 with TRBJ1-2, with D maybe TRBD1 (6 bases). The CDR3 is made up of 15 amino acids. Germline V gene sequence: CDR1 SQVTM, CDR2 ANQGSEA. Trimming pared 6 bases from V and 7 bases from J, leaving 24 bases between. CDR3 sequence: CSVLPYYRAAFGYTF. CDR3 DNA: TGCAGCGTCCTCCCCTACTACAGGGCGGCGTTTGGCTACACCTTC.

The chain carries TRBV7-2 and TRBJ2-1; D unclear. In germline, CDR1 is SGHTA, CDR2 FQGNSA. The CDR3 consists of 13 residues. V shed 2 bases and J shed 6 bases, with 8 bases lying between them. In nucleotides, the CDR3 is TGTGCCAGCAGCTTACCCCCCCGCAATGAGCAGTTCTTC. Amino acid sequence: CASSLPPRNEQFF.

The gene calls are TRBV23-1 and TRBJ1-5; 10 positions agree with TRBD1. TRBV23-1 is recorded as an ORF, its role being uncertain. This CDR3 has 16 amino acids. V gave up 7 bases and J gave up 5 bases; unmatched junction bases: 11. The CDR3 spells CASTDRGPFEYQPQHF. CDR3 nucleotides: TGCGCCAGCACCGACAGGGGGCCCTTTGAGTATCAGCCCCAGCATTTT.

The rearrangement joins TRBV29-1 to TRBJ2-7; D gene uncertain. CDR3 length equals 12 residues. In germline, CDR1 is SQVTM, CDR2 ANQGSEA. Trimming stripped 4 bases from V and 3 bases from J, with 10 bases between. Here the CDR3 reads CSVGSLLYEQYF. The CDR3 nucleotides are TGCAGCGTTGGTAGTTTGCTCTACGAGCAGTACTTC.

The CDR3 loop reads CASSPGTVYEQYF. The CDR3 DNA follows: TGTGCCAGCAGCCCTGGGACAGTCTACGAGCAGTACTTC. This chain joins TRBV7-9 and TRBJ2-7; TRBD1 matches at 7 bases. CDR3 length: 13 amino acids. Germline CDR1 SEHNR, CDR2 FQNEAQ (reference sequence). The V and J ends lost 5 bases and 3 bases, in that order; junction bases with no gene match: 4.

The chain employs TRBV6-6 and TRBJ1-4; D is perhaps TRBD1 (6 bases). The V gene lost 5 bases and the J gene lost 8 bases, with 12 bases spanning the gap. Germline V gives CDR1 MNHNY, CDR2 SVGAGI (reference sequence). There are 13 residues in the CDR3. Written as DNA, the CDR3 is TGTGCCAGCAGTGGGGGGGGGCAGGAAAAACTGTTTTTT. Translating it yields CASSGGGQEKLFF.

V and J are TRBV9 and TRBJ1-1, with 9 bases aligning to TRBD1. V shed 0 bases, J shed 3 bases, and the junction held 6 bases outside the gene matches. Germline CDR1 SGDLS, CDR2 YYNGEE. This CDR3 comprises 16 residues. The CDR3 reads CASSVGGRTGDTEAFF. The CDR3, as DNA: TGTGCCAGCAGCGTAGGGGGTCGGACAGGGGACACTGAAGCTTTCTTT.

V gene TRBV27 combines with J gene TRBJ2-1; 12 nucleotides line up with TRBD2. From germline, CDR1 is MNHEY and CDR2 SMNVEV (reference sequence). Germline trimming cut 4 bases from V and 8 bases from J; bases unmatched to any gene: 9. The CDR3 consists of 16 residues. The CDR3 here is CASSSKTSGSTHEQFF. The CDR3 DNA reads TGTGCCAGCAGTTCAAAGACTAGCGGGAGTACCCATGAGCAGTTCTTC.

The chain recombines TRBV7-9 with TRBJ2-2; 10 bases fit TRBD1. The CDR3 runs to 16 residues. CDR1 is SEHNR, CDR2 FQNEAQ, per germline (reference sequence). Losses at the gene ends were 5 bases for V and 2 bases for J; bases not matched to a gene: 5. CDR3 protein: CASSSRDRGNTGELFF. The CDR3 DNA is TGTGCCAGCAGCAGCCGGGACAGGGGTAACACCGGGGAGCTGTTTTTT.

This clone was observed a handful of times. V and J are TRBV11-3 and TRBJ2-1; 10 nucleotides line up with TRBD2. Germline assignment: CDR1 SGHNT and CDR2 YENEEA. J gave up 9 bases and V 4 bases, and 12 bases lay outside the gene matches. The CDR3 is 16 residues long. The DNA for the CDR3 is TGTGCCAGCAGCTCAGGCGGGACTAGCGCCGGCGGTGAGCAGTTCTTC. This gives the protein CASSSGGTSAGGEQFF. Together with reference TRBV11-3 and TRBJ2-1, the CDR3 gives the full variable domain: EAGVVQSPRYKIIEKKQPVAFWCNPISGHNTLYWYLQNLGQGPELLIRYENEEAVDDSQLPKDRFSAERLKGVDSTLKIQPAELGDSAVYLCASSSGGTSAGGEQFFGPGTRLTVL.

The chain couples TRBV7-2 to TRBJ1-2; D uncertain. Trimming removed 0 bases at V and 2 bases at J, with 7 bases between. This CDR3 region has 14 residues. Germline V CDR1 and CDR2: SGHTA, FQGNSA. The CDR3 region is CASSLAQANYGYTF. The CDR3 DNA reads TGTGCCAGCAGCTTAGCCCAGGCCAACTATGGCTACACCTTC.

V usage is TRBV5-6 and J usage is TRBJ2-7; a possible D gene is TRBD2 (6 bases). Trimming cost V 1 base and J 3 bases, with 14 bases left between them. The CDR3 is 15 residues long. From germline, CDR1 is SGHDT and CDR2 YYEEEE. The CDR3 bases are TGTGCCAGCAGCTTGAGTAGCGGCCTCTACTACGAGCAGTACTTC. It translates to CASSLSSGLYYEQYF.

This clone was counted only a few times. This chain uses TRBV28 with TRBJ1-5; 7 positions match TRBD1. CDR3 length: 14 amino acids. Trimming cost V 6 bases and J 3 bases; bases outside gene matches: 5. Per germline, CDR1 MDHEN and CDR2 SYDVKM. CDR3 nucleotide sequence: TGTGCCAGCAGAACGGGACAGATCAATCAGCCCCAGCATTTT. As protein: CASRTGQINQPQHF.

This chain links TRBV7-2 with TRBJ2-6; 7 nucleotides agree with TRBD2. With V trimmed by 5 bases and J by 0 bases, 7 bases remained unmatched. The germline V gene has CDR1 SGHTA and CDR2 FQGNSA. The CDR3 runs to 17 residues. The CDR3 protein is CASSPKGGASGANVLTF. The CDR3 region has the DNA TGTGCCAGCAGCCCGAAGGGAGGGGCCTCTGGGGCCAACGTCCTGACTTTC.

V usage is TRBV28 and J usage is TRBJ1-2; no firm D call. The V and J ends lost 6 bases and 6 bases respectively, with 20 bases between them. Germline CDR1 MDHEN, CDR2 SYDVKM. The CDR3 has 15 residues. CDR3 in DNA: TGTGCCAGCAGCGCTCACCACAGCCAGCGGAATGGCTACACCTTC. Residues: CASSAHHSQRNGYTF.

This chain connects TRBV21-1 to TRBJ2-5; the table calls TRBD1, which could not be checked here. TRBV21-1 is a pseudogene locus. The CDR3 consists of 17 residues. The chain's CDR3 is CASSKEGRTAYQETQYF. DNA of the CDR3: TGTGCCAGCAGCAAAGAGGGCAGGACAGCGTACCAAGAGACCCAGTACTTC.

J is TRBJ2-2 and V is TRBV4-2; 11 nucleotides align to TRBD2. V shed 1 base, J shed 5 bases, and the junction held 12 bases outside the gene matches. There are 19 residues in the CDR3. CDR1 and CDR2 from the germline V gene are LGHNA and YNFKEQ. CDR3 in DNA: TGTGCCAGCAGCCAAGTCCGTTCTAGCGGGAGGACAAAAACCGGGGAGCTGTTTTTT. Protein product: CASSQVRSSGRTKTGELFF.

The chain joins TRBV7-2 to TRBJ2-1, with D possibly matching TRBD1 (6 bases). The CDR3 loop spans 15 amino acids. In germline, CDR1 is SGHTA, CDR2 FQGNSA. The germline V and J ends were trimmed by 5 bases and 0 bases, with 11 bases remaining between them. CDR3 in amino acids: CASSATGFSYNEQFF. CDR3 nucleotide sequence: TGTGCCAGCAGCGCAACAGGGTTCTCCTACAATGAGCAGTTCTTC.

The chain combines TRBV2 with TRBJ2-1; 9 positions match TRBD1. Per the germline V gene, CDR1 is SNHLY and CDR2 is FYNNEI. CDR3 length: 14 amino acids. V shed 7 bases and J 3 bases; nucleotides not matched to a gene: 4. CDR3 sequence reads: CASMGTGIYNEQFF. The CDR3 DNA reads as TGTGCCAGCATGGGGACAGGGATCTACAATGAGCAGTTCTTC.

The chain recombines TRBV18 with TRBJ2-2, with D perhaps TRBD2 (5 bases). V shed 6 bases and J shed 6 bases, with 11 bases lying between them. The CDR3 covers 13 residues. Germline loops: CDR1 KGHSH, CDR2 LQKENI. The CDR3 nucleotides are TGTGCCAGCTCTGATCGGGGAGCCGGGGAGCTGTTTTTT. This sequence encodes CASSDRGAGELFF.

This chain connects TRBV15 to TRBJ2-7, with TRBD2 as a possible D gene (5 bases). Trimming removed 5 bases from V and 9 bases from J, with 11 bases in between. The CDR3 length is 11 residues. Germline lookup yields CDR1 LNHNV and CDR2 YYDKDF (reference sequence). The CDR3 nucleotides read TGTGCCACCAGCCCGGGGATCGGGCAGTACTTC. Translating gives CATSPGIGQYF.